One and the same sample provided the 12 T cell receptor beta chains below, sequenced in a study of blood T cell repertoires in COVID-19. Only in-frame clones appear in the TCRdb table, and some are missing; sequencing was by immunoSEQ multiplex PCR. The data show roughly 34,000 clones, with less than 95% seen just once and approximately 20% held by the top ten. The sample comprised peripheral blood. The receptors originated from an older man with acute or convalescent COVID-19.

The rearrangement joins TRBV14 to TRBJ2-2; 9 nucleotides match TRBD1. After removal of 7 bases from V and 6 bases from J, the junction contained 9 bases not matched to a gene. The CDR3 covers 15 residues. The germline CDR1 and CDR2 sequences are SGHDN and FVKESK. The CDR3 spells CASNRDRALPGELFF. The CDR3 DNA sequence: TGTGCCAGCAACCGGGACAGGGCTCTTCCCGGGGAGCTGTTTTTT. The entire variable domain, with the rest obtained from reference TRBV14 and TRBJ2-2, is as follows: EAGVTQFPSHSVIEKGQTVTLRCDPISGHDNLYWYRRVMGKEIKFLLHFVKESKQDESGMPNNRFLAERTGGTYSTLKVQPAELEDSGVYFCASNRDRALPGELFFGEGSRLTVL.

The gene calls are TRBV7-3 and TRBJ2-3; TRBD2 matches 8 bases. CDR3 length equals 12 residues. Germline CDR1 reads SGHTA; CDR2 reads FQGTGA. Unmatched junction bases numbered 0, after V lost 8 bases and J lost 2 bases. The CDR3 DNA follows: TGTGCCAGCGGACTAGCCACAGATACGCAGTATTTT. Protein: CASGLATDTQYF. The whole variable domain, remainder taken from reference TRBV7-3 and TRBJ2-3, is GAGVSQTPSNKVTEKGKYVELRCDPISGHTALYWYRQSLGQGPEFLIYFQGTGAADDSGLPNDRFFAVRPEGSVSTLKIQRTERGDSAVYLCASGLATDTQYFGPGTRLTVL.

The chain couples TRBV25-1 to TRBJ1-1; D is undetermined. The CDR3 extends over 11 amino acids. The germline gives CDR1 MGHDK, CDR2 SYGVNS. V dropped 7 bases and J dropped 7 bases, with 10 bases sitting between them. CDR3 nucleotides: TGTGCCAGCATGGCCTTTAATGAAGCTTTCTTT. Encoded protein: CASMAFNEAFF.

The CDR3 here is CSASWAGGAQPQHF. CDR3 DNA sequence: TGCAGTGCTAGTTGGGCAGGGGGTGCTCAGCCCCAGCATTTT. This rearrangement joins TRBV20-1 to TRBJ1-5; 7 bases match TRBD1. This CDR3 is 14 amino acids long. With 3 bases clipped from V and 6 bases from J, the junction kept 8 bases outside the gene matches. The germline V gene encodes CDR1 DFQATT and CDR2 SNEGSKA (reference sequence).

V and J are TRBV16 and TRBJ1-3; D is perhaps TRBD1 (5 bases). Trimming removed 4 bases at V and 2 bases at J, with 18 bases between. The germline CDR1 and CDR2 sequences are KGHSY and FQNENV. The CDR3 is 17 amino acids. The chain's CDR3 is CASSLFRADRPGNTIYF. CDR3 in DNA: TGTGCCAGCAGCCTCTTCAGGGCAGACCGGCCTGGAAACACCATATATTTT.

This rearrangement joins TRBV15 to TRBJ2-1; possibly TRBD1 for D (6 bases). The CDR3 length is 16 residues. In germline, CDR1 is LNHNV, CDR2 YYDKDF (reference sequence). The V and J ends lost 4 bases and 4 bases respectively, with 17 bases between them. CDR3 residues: CATSTVDTGFYNEQFF. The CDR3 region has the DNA TGTGCCACCAGCACGGTCGATACAGGGTTTTACAATGAGCAGTTCTTC.

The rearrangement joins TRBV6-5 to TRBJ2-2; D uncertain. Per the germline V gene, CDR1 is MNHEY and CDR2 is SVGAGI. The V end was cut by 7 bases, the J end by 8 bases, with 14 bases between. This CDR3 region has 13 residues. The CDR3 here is CASIPSIWGELFF. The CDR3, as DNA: TGTGCCAGCATCCCCTCTATTTGGGGGGAGCTGTTTTTT.

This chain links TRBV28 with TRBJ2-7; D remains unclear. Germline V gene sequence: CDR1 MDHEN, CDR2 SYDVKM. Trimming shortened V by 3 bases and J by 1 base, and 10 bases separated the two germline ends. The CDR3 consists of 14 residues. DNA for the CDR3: TGTGCCAGCAGTTTCTGGTCAGATTCCTACGAGCAGTACTTC. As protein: CASSFWSDSYEQYF.

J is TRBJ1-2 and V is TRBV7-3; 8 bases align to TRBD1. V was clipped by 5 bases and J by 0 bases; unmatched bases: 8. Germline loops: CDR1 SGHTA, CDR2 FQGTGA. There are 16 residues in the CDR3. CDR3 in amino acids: CASSQGGTGTNYGYTF. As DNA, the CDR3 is TGTGCCAGCAGCCAAGGGGGGACAGGAACTAACTATGGCTACACCTTC.

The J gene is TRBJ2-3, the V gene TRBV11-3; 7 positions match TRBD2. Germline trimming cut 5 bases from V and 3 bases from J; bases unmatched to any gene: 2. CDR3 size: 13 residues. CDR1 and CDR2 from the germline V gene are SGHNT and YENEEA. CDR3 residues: CASSTRGTDTQYF. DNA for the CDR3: TGTGCCAGCAGCACGCGGGGGACAGATACGCAGTATTTT.

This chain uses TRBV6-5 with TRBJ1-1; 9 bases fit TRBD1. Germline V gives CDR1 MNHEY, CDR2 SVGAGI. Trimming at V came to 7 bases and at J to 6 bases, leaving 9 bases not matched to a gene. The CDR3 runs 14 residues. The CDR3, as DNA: TGTGCCAGCACCCCCGGGACAGGGTTCCCTGAAGCTTTCTTT. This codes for CASTPGTGFPEAFF.

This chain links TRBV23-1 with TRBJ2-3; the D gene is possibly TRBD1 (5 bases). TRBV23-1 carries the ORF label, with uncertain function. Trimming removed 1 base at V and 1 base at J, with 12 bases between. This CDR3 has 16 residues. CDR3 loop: CASSQYRRDGTDTQYF. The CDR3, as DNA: TGCGCCAGCAGTCAATACCGCAGGGATGGCACAGATACGCAGTATTTT.